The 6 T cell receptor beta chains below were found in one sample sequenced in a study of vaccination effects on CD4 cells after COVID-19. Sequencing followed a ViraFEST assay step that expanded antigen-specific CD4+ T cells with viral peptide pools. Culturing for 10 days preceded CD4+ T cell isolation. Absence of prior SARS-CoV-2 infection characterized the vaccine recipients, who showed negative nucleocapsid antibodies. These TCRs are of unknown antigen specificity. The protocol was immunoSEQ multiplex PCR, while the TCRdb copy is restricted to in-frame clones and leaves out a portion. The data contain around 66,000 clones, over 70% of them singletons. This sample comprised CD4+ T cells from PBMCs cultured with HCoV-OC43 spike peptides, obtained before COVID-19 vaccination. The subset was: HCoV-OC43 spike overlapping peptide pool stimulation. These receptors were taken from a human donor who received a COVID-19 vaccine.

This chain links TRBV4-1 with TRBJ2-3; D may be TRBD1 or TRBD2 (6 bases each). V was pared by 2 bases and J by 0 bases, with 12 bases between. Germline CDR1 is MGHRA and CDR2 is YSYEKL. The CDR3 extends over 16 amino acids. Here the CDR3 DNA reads TGCGCCAGCAGCCAACGCGGGACAAGTAGCACAGATACGCAGTATTTT. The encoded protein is CASSQRGTSSTDTQYF.

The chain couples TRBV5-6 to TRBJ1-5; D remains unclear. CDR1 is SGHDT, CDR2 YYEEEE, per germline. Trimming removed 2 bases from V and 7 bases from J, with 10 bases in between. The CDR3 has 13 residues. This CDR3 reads CASSLNLGQPQHF. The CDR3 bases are TGTGCCAGCAGCTTAAATCTTGGGCAGCCCCAGCATTTT.

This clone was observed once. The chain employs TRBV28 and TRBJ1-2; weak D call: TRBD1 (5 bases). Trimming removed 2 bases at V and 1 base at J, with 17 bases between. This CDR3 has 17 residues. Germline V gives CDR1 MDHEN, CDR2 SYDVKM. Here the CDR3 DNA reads TGTGCCAGCAGTTTAATTGGAACGGGGCGGATTAACTATGGCTACACCTTC. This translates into CASSLIGTGRINYGYTF.

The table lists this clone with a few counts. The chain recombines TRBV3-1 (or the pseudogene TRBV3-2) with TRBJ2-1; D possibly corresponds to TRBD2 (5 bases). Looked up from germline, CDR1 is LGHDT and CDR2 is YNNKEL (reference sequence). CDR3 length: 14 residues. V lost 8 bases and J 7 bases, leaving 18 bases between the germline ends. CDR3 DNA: TGTGCCAGCGCACCCCTAGCAAAGGCTAATGAGCAGTTCTTC. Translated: CASAPLAKANEQFF.

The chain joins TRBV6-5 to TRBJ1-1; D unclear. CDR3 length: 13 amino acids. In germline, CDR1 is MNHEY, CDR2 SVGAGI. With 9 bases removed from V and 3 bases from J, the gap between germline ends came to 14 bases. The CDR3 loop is CASRRDRYTEAFF. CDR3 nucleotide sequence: TGTGCCAGTCGGCGGGATCGGTACACTGAAGCTTTCTTT.

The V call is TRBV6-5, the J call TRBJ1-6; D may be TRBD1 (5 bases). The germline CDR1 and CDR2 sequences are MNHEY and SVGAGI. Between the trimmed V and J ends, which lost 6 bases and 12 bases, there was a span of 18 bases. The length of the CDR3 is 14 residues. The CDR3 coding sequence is TGTGCCAGCAGACCTGGACATTTTTCAGGACCCCTCCACTTT. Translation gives CASRPGHFSGPLHF.